This TCR beta chain appears in the sequencing data of a study of tumor-infiltrating lymphocytes in primary liver carcinoma. About the research overall: The neoplasms were of stage T1-T3 N0M0, with dimensions of 4.2 to 10 cm across.

Unsorted whole blood supplied the blood RNA, and germline DNA was isolated too. Synthesis of TCR beta cDNA was carried out from approximately 470 ng total RNA with a constant-region primer. What produced the TCR beta libraries was three nested multiplex PCR rounds using slightly modified ARM-PCR. In the first two PCR rounds, TRBV1-TRBV30 forward primers were paired with a C-beta reverse primer, and each round lasted roughly 10 cycles. Via MiXCR, TCRdb re-called the multiplex PCR reads, giving one row per CDR3 protein. The data contain fewer than 350,000 distinct CDR3 sequences, approximately 65% of them seen just once; the ten biggest clones take up roughly 9%. The V gene's germline CDR1 is MGHRA and CDR2 YSYEKL. Trimming took off 0 bases at V and 6 bases at J, with 17 bases between the two ends. The CDR3 runs 17 residues. This clonotype was detected many times.

The rearrangement links TRBV4-1 to TRBJ2-2, with D possibly being TRBD1 (5 bases). What was sequenced was peripheral blood. The clonotype comes from a middle-aged man with primary liver carcinoma and hepatitis B virus infection. The CDR3 region is CASSQELSPGLSGELFF. CDR3 sequence (DNA): TGCGCCAGCAGCCAAGAGCTATCGCCAGGGCTATCCGGGGAGCTGTTTTTT.